Listed below are T cell receptor beta chains from one sample, sequenced in a study of cytomegalovirus exposure and HLA in healthy donors. The protocol was immunoSEQ multiplex PCR, while the TCRdb copy is restricted to in-frame clones and leaves out a portion. This table holds roughly 220,000 clones, 80% to 90% found once. Sequencing was done on a sample of PBMCs. These receptors were taken from a young man in good health and CMV-seronegative. Both conserved end residues are part of each CDR3. The D gene is left open where the match is weak. A row's size may be missing; if present it is once, few, many or a size class.

length,size,J,D,V,DNA,CDR3
14,-,TRBJ2-7,TRBD1,TRBV23-1,TGCGCCAGCAGTCAAACAGGGGGAACCCACGAGCAGTACTTC,CASSQTGGTHEQYF
15,-,TRBJ2-1,TRBD2,TRBV10-3,TGTGCCATCAGTGAACTAGCGGGGGCCTACAATGAGCAGTTCTTC,CAISELAGAYNEQFF
12,few,TRBJ1-4,-,TRBV6-1,TGTGCCAGCCGAGGGGGGGGTGAAAAACTGTTTTTT,CASRGGGEKLFF
14,-,TRBJ2-2,TRBD2,TRBV19,TGTGCCACTTCCCCGGGAGGTGCTCCCGGGGAGCTGTTTTTT,CATSPGGAPGELFF
14,-,TRBJ1-3,-,TRBV5-5,TGTGCCAGCAGCTTGGAGCAGGGAGGAAACACCATATATTTT,CASSLEQGGNTIYF
13,-,TRBJ2-5,TRBD1,TRBV27,TGTGCCAGCAGTTTGGGGACAGGGGAGACCCAGTACTTC,CASSLGTGETQYF
15,-,TRBJ1-1,-,TRBV11-3,TGTGTCTCCCCTCACCTGCGGGGTGACAACACTGAAGCTTTCTTT,CVSPHLRGDNTEAFF
14,few,TRBJ1-4,TRBD1,TRBV19,TGTGCCAGTAGCGCCGGGACAGGGATTGAAAAACTGTTTTTT,CASSAGTGIEKLFF
14,-,TRBJ1-2,-,TRBV7-3,TGTGCCAGCAGCTTGACTCCCGGGAGGCGGGGCTACACCTTC,CASSLTPGRRGYTF
16,once,TRBJ2-3,TRBD2,TRBV4-1,TGCGCCAGCAGCCGGACTAGCGGGGGGCGCACAGATACGCAGTATTTT,CASSRTSGGRTDTQYF
12,few,TRBJ2-7,-,TRBV28,TGTGCCAGCAGTCCCCAGGGGTACGAGCAGTACTTC,CASSPQGYEQYF
15,-,TRBJ2-7,-,TRBV5-5,TGTGCCAGCAGCCTCGGACATATTTCCTCCTACGAGCAGTACTTC,CASSLGHISSYEQYF
15,once,TRBJ2-3,-,TRBV5-6,TGTGCCAGCAGCTTATCCGGGACTGGAACAGATACGCAGTATTTT,CASSLSGTGTDTQYF
14,-,TRBJ2-7,TRBD1,TRBV2,TGTGCCAGCAGTGAATACAGGGGTAACTACGAGCAGTACTTC,CASSEYRGNYEQYF
14,-,TRBJ2-5,TRBD1,TRBV9,TGTGCCAGCAGCGTAGGGGGGACAGATGAGACCCAGTACTTC,CASSVGGTDETQYF
14,few,TRBJ1-1,-,TRBV5-6,TGTGCCAGCAGCTCCGTATCAAAGGAGACTGAAGCTTTCTTT,CASSSVSKETEAFF
15,-,TRBJ2-3,-,TRBV5-4,TGTGCCAGCAGCTTGGAGGTAGCCCCCACAGATACGCAGTATTTT,CASSLEVAPTDTQYF
19,-,TRBJ2-3,TRBD2,TRBV7-9,TGTGCCAGCAGCCGGGCAATAGGGACTAGCGGGGGGGCTGAAGATACGCAGTATTTT,CASSRAIGTSGGAEDTQYF
17,-,TRBJ1-2,-,TRBV6-1,TGTGCCAGCAGTGAAAGACTTAATCTCGGGGGGAACTATGGCTACACCTTC,CASSERLNLGGNYGYTF
13,-,TRBJ2-3,TRBD1,TRBV18,TGTGCCAGCTCAGTTCGACAGGGAGATACGCAGTATTTT,CASSVRQGDTQYF
14,-,TRBJ1-1,TRBD1,TRBV2,TGTGCCAGCAGTTCTCCCGGGACAGGGACTGAAGCTTTCTTT,CASSSPGTGTEAFF
13,-,TRBJ1-1,-,TRBV28,TGTGCCAGCGGGACTGACATGAACACTGAAGCTTTCTTT,CASGTDMNTEAFF
13,-,TRBJ1-5,TRBD1,TRBV2,TGTGCCAGCAGGGGACAGGGTATGCGGGCCCAGCATTTT,CASRGQGMRAQHF
12,-,TRBJ1-4,-,TRBV7-9,TGTGCCAGCAGCTCAAAATATGAAAAACTGTTTTTT,CASSSKYEKLFF
16,-,TRBJ1-1,TRBD1,TRBV5-1,TGCGCCAGCAGCTTGGTTCCAGGGGGCCATAGCGCTGAAGCTTTCTTT,CASSLVPGGHSAEAFF
15,-,TRBJ2-1,TRBD1,TRBV5-1,TGCGCCAGCAGCGTTACCGGGACAGGGGGCGATGAGCAGTTCTTC,CASSVTGTGGDEQFF
11,-,TRBJ1-3,-,TRBV28,TGTGCCAGCATTAGCGGAAACACCATATATTTT,CASISGNTIYF
15,-,TRBJ2-5,-,TRBV7-2,TGTGCCAGCAGCTTAGTACCGGGGGGCGAAGAGACCCAGTACTTC,CASSLVPGGEETQYF
15,-,TRBJ1-3,TRBD1,TRBV6-5,TGTGCCAGCAGGATGGGACAGTACTCTGGAAACACCATATATTTT,CASRMGQYSGNTIYF
12,-,TRBJ2-1,-,TRBV6-5,TGTGCCAGCAGTCGCGCCCTCAATGAGCAGTTCTTC,CASSRALNEQFF
14,-,TRBJ2-7,TRBD1,TRBV11-2,TGTGCCAGCAGAGGGACAGAGTCCTCCTACGAGCAGTACTTC,CASRGTESSYEQYF
15,-,TRBJ2-3,TRBD2,TRBV7-9,TGTGCCAGCAGCACTAGCGGGGGGAGAACAGATACGCAGTATTTT,CASSTSGGRTDTQYF
13,-,TRBJ2-3,TRBD1,TRBV2,TGTGCCAGCGGGGACAGGGCCACAGATACGCAGTATTTT,CASGDRATDTQYF
15,-,TRBJ1-2,-,TRBV10-3,TGTGCCATCAGTGAGTCAGACAGTAAGAACTATGGCTACACCTTC,CAISESDSKNYGYTF
16,-,TRBJ1-2,TRBD1,TRBV5-4,TGTGCCAGCAGCTTCCCGAGGACAGGGGGGAACTATGGCTACACCTTC,CASSFPRTGGNYGYTF
13,-,TRBJ1-1,-,TRBV27,TGTGCCAGCAGCCTACCAGGGAACACTGAAGCTTTCTTT,CASSLPGNTEAFF
16,-,TRBJ1-3,-,TRBV4-3,TGCGCCAGCAGCCAAGATAGGCAGGGGACTGGAAACACCATATATTTT,CASSQDRQGTGNTIYF
17,-,TRBJ1-4,-,TRBV19,TGTGCCAGTAGTCACCTCGGAACCGGGGCAACTAATGAAAAACTGTTTTTT,CASSHLGTGATNEKLFF
15,few,TRBJ1-4,-,TRBV4-3,TGCGCCAGCAGCCAAGTACCCAAGGCGGGTGAAAAACTGTTTTTT,CASSQVPKAGEKLFF
12,-,TRBJ2-2,TRBD2,TRBV7-3,TGTGCCAGTAGCGGGGGGGCCGGAGAGCTGTTCTTT,CASSGGAGELFF
17,-,TRBJ2-2,TRBD2,TRBV7-9,TGTGCCAGCAGCTGGCGAACTAGCGGGGGAGGCACCGGGGAGCTGTTTTTT,CASSWRTSGGGTGELFF
13,-,TRBJ1-2,TRBD1,TRBV7-9,TGTGCCAGCAGTCTTATGGACAGGACATCCTACACCTTC,CASSLMDRTSYTF
16,-,TRBJ2-4,TRBD1,TRBV2,TGTGCCAGCAGTGAAAAACAGGGGGTCTACAAAAACATTCAGTACTTC,CASSEKQGVYKNIQYF